Listed below are T cell receptor beta chains from one sample, sequenced in a study of T cells after yellow fever vaccination. A single record per CDR3 protein comes from TCRdb applying MiXCR to the 5' RACE reads. The repertoire holds approximately 510,000 distinct CDR3 sequences, about a fifth seen once, with 15% to 20% in the top ten. The starting material was PBMCs, obtained roughly 20 days after the first yellow fever vaccination. These TCRs come from a man aged 18 to 30 who received the YFV17D yellow fever vaccine. Both conserved end residues are part of each CDR3. The D gene is left open where the match is weak. Rows may omit the clone size; those that give it use once, few, many or a size class.

len: 12
j_gene: TRBJ1-2
d_gene: NA
abundance: few
v_gene: TRBV30
CDR3aa: CAWSVLGDGYTF
CDR3nt: TGTGCCTGGAGTGTACTTGGGGATGGCTACACCTTC

len: 15
j_gene: TRBJ1-6
d_gene: NA
abundance: few
v_gene: TRBV27
CDR3aa: CASSFLARGGSPLHF
CDR3nt: TGTGCCAGCAGTTTTCTTGCGAGGGGCGGTTCACCCCTCCACTTT

len: 15
j_gene: TRBJ2-1
d_gene: TRBD1
abundance: NA
v_gene: TRBV12-3/TRBV12-4
CDR3aa: CASSRRDRAYNEQFF
CDR3nt: TGTGCCAGCAGCCGCCGGGACAGAGCCTACAATGAGCAGTTCTTC

len: 15
j_gene: TRBJ1-4
d_gene: NA
abundance: many
v_gene: TRBV7-2
CDR3aa: CASSFKPGQEEKLFF
CDR3nt: TGTGCCAGCAGCTTTAAGCCGGGACAAGAGGAAAAACTGTTTTTT

len: 13
j_gene: TRBJ1-1
d_gene: NA
abundance: few
v_gene: TRBV18
CDR3aa: CASSRGENTEAFF
CDR3nt: TGTGCCAGCAGCCGAGGGGAGAACACTGAAGCTTTCTTT

len: 17
j_gene: TRBJ1-1
d_gene: TRBD1
abundance: NA
v_gene: TRBV5-4
CDR3aa: CASSPRSYGVRGSEAFF
CDR3nt: TGTGCCAGCAGCCCCCGTTCTTACGGGGTCAGGGGGTCTGAAGCTTTCTTT

len: 12
j_gene: TRBJ2-2
d_gene: NA
abundance: few
v_gene: TRBV19
CDR3aa: CASVWGTGELFF
CDR3nt: TGTGCCAGCGTCTGGGGCACCGGGGAGCTGTTTTTT

len: 15
j_gene: TRBJ2-1
d_gene: NA
abundance: NA
v_gene: TRBV30
CDR3aa: CAWSVVGSSYNEQFF
CDR3nt: TGTGCCTGGAGTGTGGTGGGATCCTCCTACAATGAGCAGTTCTTC

len: 13
j_gene: TRBJ2-3
d_gene: NA
abundance: few
v_gene: TRBV28
CDR3aa: CASTRLGGDTQYF
CDR3nt: TGTGCCAGCACCCGACTAGGGGGCGATACGCAGTATTTT

len: 16
j_gene: TRBJ2-3
d_gene: TRBD2
abundance: few
v_gene: TRBV7-2
CDR3aa: CASSSRGGVSTDTQYF
CDR3nt: TGTGCCAGCAGCTCACGGGGGGGGGTTAGCACAGATACGCAGTATTTT

len: 16
j_gene: TRBJ2-3
d_gene: TRBD2
abundance: few
v_gene: TRBV11-2
CDR3aa: CASSPWGGKYTDTQYF
CDR3nt: TGTGCCAGCAGCCCCTGGGGGGGGAAATACACAGATACGCAGTATTTT

len: 10
j_gene: TRBJ2-1
d_gene: NA
abundance: few
v_gene: TRBV5-1
CDR3aa: CASSLTQETF
CDR3nt: TGCGCCAGCAGCTTAACACAGGAAACCTTC

len: 19
j_gene: TRBJ2-5
d_gene: TRBD2
abundance: NA
v_gene: TRBV11-2
CDR3aa: CASSFRLAGGQASSETQYF
CDR3nt: TGTGCCAGCAGCTTCCGACTAGCGGGGGGGCAGGCCTCGTCGGAGACCCAGTACTTC

len: 12
j_gene: TRBJ2-3
d_gene: NA
abundance: few
v_gene: TRBV7-9
CDR3aa: CASSTMADTQYF
CDR3nt: TGTGCCAGCAGCACGATGGCAGATACGCAGTATTTT

len: 12
j_gene: TRBJ1-1
d_gene: TRBD1
abundance: NA
v_gene: TRBV29-1
CDR3aa: CSVTGRDTEAFF
CDR3nt: TGCAGCGTGACAGGGCGGGACACTGAAGCTTTCTTT

len: 17
j_gene: TRBJ2-1
d_gene: NA
abundance: NA
v_gene: TRBV6-2/TRBV6-3
CDR3aa: CASSYWKGAGLHNEQFF
CDR3nt: TGTGCCAGCAGTTATTGGAAGGGCGCAGGACTACACAATGAGCAGTTCTTC